The following is a T cell receptor beta chain sequence with its context. The antigen remains undetermined. These data belong to a study of radiotherapy plus CTLA-4 blockade in lung cancer. The study's findings and limits: Tumor-derived TCR clones expanded in blood after radiotherapy plus ipilimumab.

Focal radiation with ipilimumab CTLA-4 blockade was given to patients with chemo-refractory metastatic non-small-cell lung cancer. The CDR3 extends over 14 amino acids. Per germline, CDR1 ENHRY and CDR2 SYGVKD. V was trimmed by 3 bases and J by 0 bases, leaving 7 bases between them. TCRdb's table, derived via immunoSEQ multiplex PCR, lists solely in-frame clones and lacks some. The sample holds roughly 98,000 clones, under 85% seen once. This clonotype was obtained from a human donor with non-small cell lung cancer that progressed on radiotherapy plus ipilimumab. The sample was peripheral blood, taken from a patient treated with radiotherapy plus ipilimumab. The chain links TRBV10-3 to TRBJ2-3, with D perhaps matching TRBD1 (6 bases). CDR3 region: CAISEGQSTDTQYF. DNA of the CDR3: TGTGCCATCAGTGAAGGACAGAGCACAGATACGCAGTATTTT.